The rows below give T cell receptor beta chains drawn from one sample of a study of CD8+ T cells in alopecia areata. Libraries were prepared by immunoSEQ multiplex PCR; TCRdb keeps only in-frame clonotypes and omits some of them. The sample consists of some 98,000 clones, 61% of them appearing once. The sample in question was CD8+ T cells sorted from blood, obtained at week 4, from a patient treated with tofacitinib. Receptors originate from a human donor with alopecia areata. The CDR3 runs from the conserved cysteine through the conserved F or W. D genes are given only for firm matches. For some rows the clone size is stated as once, few or many, or as a class when expanded; others skip it.

v_gene,d_gene,abundance,j_gene,CDR3nt,CDR3aa
TRBV5-6,.,.,TRBJ1-2,TGTGCCAGCAGCTTGGACACGTCGATTGGAATTAATGGCTACACCTTC,CASSLDTSIGINGYTF
TRBV5-1,.,once,TRBJ2-7,TGCGCCAGCAGCTTGACCCGGAGCTCCTACGAGCAGTACTTC,CASSLTRSSYEQYF
TRBV20-1,.,.,TRBJ2-1,TGCAGTGCTACACAGAATGAGCAGTTCTTC,CSATQNEQFF
TRBV7-2,TRBD2,.,TRBJ2-1,TGTGCCAGCAGCTCCCCCCCGGGACTAGCTTGGAATGAGCAGTTCTTC,CASSSPPGLAWNEQFF
TRBV27,TRBD2,.,TRBJ2-7,TGTGCCAGCAGCCTGATAGCGGGAGGGGCCTACGAGCAGTACTTC,CASSLIAGGAYEQYF
TRBV4-1,.,.,TRBJ1-1,TGCGCCAGCAGCCAAGTACAGCCTGAAATGAACACTGAAGCTTTCTTT,CASSQVQPEMNTEAFF
TRBV27,TRBD1,.,TRBJ2-7,TGTGCCAGCAGTTTAACCGGGACAGGCTACGAGCAGTACTTC,CASSLTGTGYEQYF
TRBV29-1,.,few,TRBJ2-1,TGCAGCGTTGAAACGGGAGATGAAGACAATGAGCAGTTCTTC,CSVETGDEDNEQFF
TRBV10-3,.,.,TRBJ2-3,TGTGCCATCAGTGAGTACGAGACCCAGCAAGCAGATACGCAGTATTTT,CAISEYETQQADTQYF
TRBV10-3,.,many,TRBJ2-1,TGTGCCACCGAGAGGAGTCGGGATGAGCAGTTCTTC,CATERSRDEQFF
TRBV11-2,.,many,TRBJ2-3,TGTGCCAGCAGCGTCGGAGGGCCAATAGGGGGCACAGATACGCAGTATTTT,CASSVGGPIGGTDTQYF
TRBV30,.,.,TRBJ1-4,TGTGCCTGGAGTGTACTCGCTAATGAAAAACTGTTTTTT,CAWSVLANEKLFF
TRBV4-1,.,.,TRBJ2-3,TGCGCCAGCAGCCAACTCGGGCATTCAGGGCCAGATACGCAGTATTTT,CASSQLGHSGPDTQYF
TRBV15,.,.,TRBJ1-2,TGTGCCACCCAGCATCAAACAGGGCCAATCGGTGGCTACACCTTC,CATQHQTGPIGGYTF
TRBV9,TRBD2,few,TRBJ2-1,TGTGCCAGCAGCGAACTAGCGGGAATAACAAATGAGCAGTTCTTC,CASSELAGITNEQFF
TRBV19,.,few,TRBJ1-5,TGTGCCAGTAGTCCAGTGTTGAATCAGCCCCAGCATTTT,CASSPVLNQPQHF
TRBV5-1,TRBD2,.,TRBJ2-7,TGCGCCAGCAGCTTGAGTAGCGGGAGCCTCGAGCAGTACTTC,CASSLSSGSLEQYF
TRBV28,.,.,TRBJ1-5,TGTGCCAGCAGTTTGAGGAGGCGGTGGAGCAATCAGCCCCAGCATTTT,CASSLRRRWSNQPQHF
TRBV5-1,.,medium-sized,TRBJ2-1,TGCGCCAGCAGCCCGTTCGGGTATGACAATGAGCAGTTCTTC,CASSPFGYDNEQFF
TRBV4-1,.,.,TRBJ2-7,TGCGCCAGCAGCGACCAAATCCAATACGAGCAGTACTTC,CASSDQIQYEQYF
TRBV9,.,.,TRBJ2-3,TGTGCCAGCAGCTTTGGTGGGCAAAGCACAGATACGCAGTATTTT,CASSFGGQSTDTQYF
TRBV14,.,few,TRBJ2-1,TGTGCCAGCAGCCAGGCACGTGCCGGGGAGCAGTTCTTC,CASSQARAGEQFF
TRBV27,.,.,TRBJ1-3,TGTGCCAGCAGTTTGGGAGTTTCTTCTGGAAACACCATATATTTT,CASSLGVSSGNTIYF
TRBV5-6,TRBD2,.,TRBJ2-2,TGTGCCAGCAGCTTGTCACTAGCGGTTAACACCGGGGAGCTGTTTTTT,CASSLSLAVNTGELFF
TRBV30,.,.,TRBJ1-1,TGTGCCTGGATAGAGACAGGTCCAGGTTTCTTT,CAWIETGPGFF
TRBV5-1,TRBD2,.,TRBJ2-7,TGCGCCAGCAGCATGACTAGCGGTCACGAGCAGTACTTC,CASSMTSGHEQYF
TRBV2,.,.,TRBJ2-5,TGTGCCAGCAGTGTAGGGGGGACTACCCAAGAGACCCAGTACTTC,CASSVGGTTQETQYF
TRBV9,.,.,TRBJ2-1,TGTGCCAGCAGCGGCAATGAGCAGTTCTTC,CASSGNEQFF
TRBV5-1,TRBD2,.,TRBJ2-7,TGCGCCAGCAGCTACTCTAGCGGGAGTGTGGGGGAGCAGTACTTC,CASSYSSGSVGEQYF
TRBV29-1,TRBD1,few,TRBJ2-1,TGCAGCGTTGAAGGGACAGGGGTGGTGAATGAGCAGTTCTTC,CSVEGTGVVNEQFF
TRBV5-6,.,few,TRBJ1-2,TGTGCCAGCAGCCAAATAGCTAACAGGGATAACTATGGCTACACCTTC,CASSQIANRDNYGYTF
TRBV4-3,TRBD2,.,TRBJ2-3,TGCGCCAGCAGCCCTCGACTAGCGCGGCGAGATACGCAGTATTTT,CASSPRLARRDTQYF
TRBV28,TRBD1,.,TRBJ2-7,TGTGCCAGCAGTTTATGGGACAGGGAATACGAGCAGTACTTC,CASSLWDREYEQYF
TRBV2,.,few,TRBJ2-1,TGTGCCAGCAGTGTACAGGGAGACAATGAGCAGTTCTTC,CASSVQGDNEQFF
TRBV6-4,.,.,TRBJ2-1,TGTGCCAGCAGTGACTCGCTATACAATGAGCAGTTCTTC,CASSDSLYNEQFF
TRBV19,.,.,TRBJ2-5,TGTGCCAGTAGCCCCGAGCGACTACAAGAGACCCAGTACTTC,CASSPERLQETQYF
TRBV4-3,.,.,TRBJ2-1,TGCGCCAGCAGCCAAGGGGGAACGACTGAGCAGTTCTTC,CASSQGGTTEQFF
TRBV6-5,.,few,TRBJ1-2,TGTGCCAGCAGTTACATCCGGGGGGCGCATGGCTACACCTTC,CASSYIRGAHGYTF
TRBV27,.,once,TRBJ2-7,TGTGCCAGCAGTTTATCGTCCCTAGCTTCCTACGAGCAGTACTTC,CASSLSSLASYEQYF
TRBV27,.,.,TRBJ2-5,TGTGCCAGCAGTGTATTGAACCAAGAGACCCAGTACTTC,CASSVLNQETQYF
TRBV4-3,.,.,TRBJ1-2,TGCGCCAGCAGCCAAGATTCTGGGGATGGCTACACCTTC,CASSQDSGDGYTF
TRBV4-1,.,.,TRBJ2-1,TGCGCCAGCAGCCAAGAGACGGGAGAGGGCAATGAGCAGTTCTTC,CASSQETGEGNEQFF
TRBV2,.,.,TRBJ2-1,TGTGCCAGCAGAGAGACAGTGGAAGGATACAATGAGCAGTTCTTC,CASRETVEGYNEQFF
TRBV4-1,.,.,TRBJ2-3,TGCGCCAGCAGCCAAGAACCGGGCACAGATACGCAGTATTTT,CASSQEPGTDTQYF